Below are 21 T cell receptor beta chains sequenced from a single sample in a study of cytomegalovirus exposure and HLA in healthy donors. The PCR made use of 60 Vbeta and 13 Jbeta primers. Repertoires were generated with immunoSEQ multiplex PCR, while TCRdb's copy carries only in-frame clones and drops some. This sample's table reports around 70,000 clones. The sample taken for sequencing was PBMCs. The receptors here all came from a female donor in good health and CMV-seropositive.

The CDR3 loop is CASSDDRGSDEQYF. The CDR3, as DNA: TGCGCCAGCAGCGATGACAGGGGGAGTGACGAGCAGTACTTC. This sequence joins TRBV4-3 and TRBJ2-7, with TRBD1 matching 9 bases. V lost 5 bases, J lost 5 bases, and 7 bases stayed unmatched. The CDR3 is 14 residues long. The germline V gene encodes CDR1 LGHNA and CDR2 YSLEER.

The chain carries TRBV9 and TRBJ1-1; D perhaps matches TRBD1 (5 bases). The germline V and J ends were trimmed by 2 bases and 5 bases, with 19 bases remaining between them. Germline CDR1 and CDR2: SGDLS and YYNGEE. This CDR3 region has 16 residues. CDR3 sequence reads: CASSVGGATLGTEAFF. CDR3 bases: TGTGCCAGCAGCGTCGGAGGGGCGACTTTGGGGACTGAAGCTTTCTTT. Drawing the rest from reference TRBV9 and TRBJ1-1, the complete variable domain is DSGVTQTPKHLITATGQRVTLRCSPRSGDLSVYWYQQSLDQGLQFLIQYYNGEERAKGNILERFSAQQFPDLHSELNLSSLELGDSALYFCASSVGGATLGTEAFFGQGTRLTVV.

This chain connects TRBV4-1 to TRBJ2-7; 9 nucleotides match TRBD1. This CDR3 has 13 amino acids. Germline assignment: CDR1 MGHRA and CDR2 YSYEKL. The V and J ends lost 2 bases and 8 bases, in that order; junction bases with no gene match: 4. As DNA, the CDR3 is TGCGCCAGCAGCCAATGGGACAGGGACCAGCAGTACTTC. This encodes CASSQWDRDQQYF.

V is TRBV7-2 and J is TRBJ2-6; 13 nucleotides agree with TRBD2. CDR1 SGHTA and CDR2 FQGNSA come from the germline V gene. Trimming took 5 bases from V and 2 from J; bases not matched to a gene: 6. The CDR3 spans 18 residues. The CDR3 DNA reads TGTGCCAGCAGCCCGGGACTAGCGGGAAGGGCTGGGGCCAACGTCCTGACTTTC. It specifies CASSPGLAGRAGANVLTF. The variable domain in full, with the rest retrieved from reference TRBV7-2 and TRBJ2-6, is GAGVSQSPSNKVTEKGKDVELRCDPISGHTALYWYRQSLGQGLEFLIYFQGNSAPDKSGLPSDRFSAERTGGSVSTLTIQRTQQEDSAVYLCASSPGLAGRAGANVLTFGAGSRLTVL.

The chain carries TRBV28 and TRBJ2-3, with 9 bases that match TRBD2. The V and J ends lost 2 bases and 2 bases, in that order; junction bases with no gene match: 8. Germline V lookup: CDR1 MDHEN, CDR2 SYDVKM. The CDR3 spans 17 residues. CDR3 residues: CASSLNIASGDTDTQYF. DNA for the CDR3: TGTGCCAGCAGTTTAAACATCGCTAGCGGGGACACAGATACGCAGTATTTT.

V is TRBV9 and J is TRBJ2-7; TRBD1 is a possible D gene (6 bases). V was shortened by 6 bases and J by 2 bases, with 18 bases between the two germline ends. The CDR3 runs to 15 residues. Germline V gene sequence: CDR1 SGDLS, CDR2 YYNGEE. Written as DNA, the CDR3 is TGTGCCAGCACCTTCGGGGACAACGGTCCCTACGAGCAGTACTTC. This translates into CASTFGDNGPYEQYF. The full variable domain, completed using reference TRBV9 and TRBJ2-7, is DSGVTQTPKHLITATGQRVTLRCSPRSGDLSVYWYQQSLDQGLQFLIQYYNGEERAKGNILERFSAQQFPDLHSELNLSSLELGDSALYFCASTFGDNGPYEQYFGPGTRLTVT.

The CDR3 sequence: CSVYGTNEKGTQYF. CDR3 DNA sequence: TGCAGCGTATACGGGACAAACGAAAAGGGGACCCAGTACTTC. The chain links TRBV29-1 to TRBJ2-5, with D maybe TRBD1 (6 bases). The CDR3 length is 14 residues. V gave up 6 bases and J gave up 7 bases, with 21 bases separating them. The germline V gene encodes CDR1 SQVTM and CDR2 ANQGSEA.

The chain couples TRBV18 to TRBJ1-1, with a weak D call TRBD1 (5 bases). The V end lost 6 bases, the J end lost 6 bases, and 11 bases lay between the germline ends. The CDR3 is made up of 12 amino acids. CDR1 and CDR2 (germline): KGHSH, LQKENI. The CDR3 region is CASSAGTSEAFF. The CDR3, as DNA: TGTGCCAGCTCGGCAGGGACTTCTGAAGCTTTCTTT. The variable domain in full, with the rest retrieved from reference TRBV18 and TRBJ1-1, is NAGVMQNPRHLVRRRGQEARLRCSPMKGHSHVYWYRQLPEEGLKFMVYLQKENIIDESGMPKERFSAEFPKEGPSILRIQQVVRGDSAAYFCASSAGTSEAFFGQGTRLTVV.

This rearrangement joins TRBV4-3 to TRBJ2-3; 8 bases are shared with TRBD2. CDR1 is LGHNA, CDR2 YSLEER, per germline. The CDR3 runs to 16 residues. J lost 6 bases, V lost 5 bases, and 13 bases had no gene match. CDR3 sequence (DNA): TGCGCCAGCAGCAACCTACTGGGGACTAGTGCCGATACGCAGTATTTT. Translation: CASSNLLGTSADTQYF.

The gene calls are TRBV18 and TRBJ1-1; D gene ambiguous. The CDR3 totals 13 residues. The ends were cut back, 6 bases at V and 2 bases at J, with 10 bases in the middle. The V gene's germline CDR1 is KGHSH and CDR2 LQKENI. This CDR3 is CASSPGINTEAFF. CDR3 DNA: TGTGCCAGCTCCCCGGGGATTAACACTGAAGCTTTCTTT. The variable domain in full, with the rest retrieved from reference TRBV18 and TRBJ1-1, is NAGVMQNPRHLVRRRGQEARLRCSPMKGHSHVYWYRQLPEEGLKFMVYLQKENIIDESGMPKERFSAEFPKEGPSILRIQQVVRGDSAAYFCASSPGINTEAFFGQGTRLTVV.

V is TRBV5-1 and J is TRBJ2-5, with 7 bases lining up with TRBD1. Germline V gene sequence: CDR1 SGHRS, CDR2 YFSETQ. CDR3 size: 15 residues. J gave up 5 bases and V 3 bases, and 10 bases lay outside the gene matches. The CDR3 sequence is CASSWPPGGLETQYF. In DNA, the CDR3 is TGCGCCAGCAGCTGGCCCCCAGGGGGTCTCGAGACCCAGTACTTC. The complete variable domain, with remaining parts taken from reference TRBV5-1 and TRBJ2-5, reads KAGVTQTPRYLIKTRGQQVTLSCSPISGHRSVSWYQQTPGQGLQFLFEYFSETQRNKGNFPGRFSGRQFSNSRSEMNVSTLELGDSALYLCASSWPPGGLETQYFGPGTRLLVL.

CDR3 sequence: CASSPTANYGYTF. In DNA, the CDR3 is TGTGCCAGCAGCCCGACAGCTAACTATGGCTACACCTTC. The chain carries TRBV14 and TRBJ1-2; D perhaps matches TRBD1 (5 bases). Trimming removed 4 bases at V and 0 bases at J, with 6 bases between. The CDR3 is made up of 13 amino acids. Germline lookup yields CDR1 SGHDN and CDR2 FVKESK.

The chain couples TRBV5-8 to TRBJ2-4, with unresolved D. V lost 0 bases and J lost 0, with 4 bases in between. This CDR3 contains 14 residues. In germline, CDR1 is SGHTS, CDR2 YDEGEE. CDR3 sequence (DNA): TGTGCCAGCAGCTTGGTACTAGCCAAAAACATTCAGTACTTC. Its translation: CASSLVLAKNIQYF.

V gene TRBV29-1 combines with J gene TRBJ1-1, with TRBD1 identical over 11 bases. This CDR3 contains 14 residues. V gave up 4 bases and J gave up 6 bases; unmatched junction bases: 7. The germline CDR1 and CDR2 sequences are SQVTM and ANQGSEA. The CDR3 sequence is CSVARDRGFPEAFF. The CDR3 DNA reads as TGCAGCGTTGCACGGGACAGGGGGTTTCCTGAAGCTTTCTTT.

The genes are TRBV5-4 and TRBJ2-5, with a weak D call TRBD1 (5 bases). This CDR3 spans 14 amino acids. Trimming shortened V by 1 base and J by 4 bases, and 11 bases separated the two germline ends. Germline assignment: CDR1 SGHNT and CDR2 YYREEE (reference sequence). The CDR3 coding sequence is TGTGCCAGCAGCTTGTACCAGGGAATAGAGACCCAGTACTTC. Translating gives CASSLYQGIETQYF.

The chain joins TRBV2 to TRBJ2-7; unclear D gene. CDR3 length: 12 residues. The germline V and J ends were trimmed by 5 bases and 9 bases, with 14 bases remaining between them. Germline V gene sequence: CDR1 SNHLY, CDR2 FYNNEI. The CDR3 loop reads CASSPRAVWQYF. CDR3 nucleotide sequence: TGTGCCAGCAGTCCCCGAGCCGTCTGGCAGTACTTC.

The chain carries TRBV19 and TRBJ2-1; tentatively, D is TRBD2 (6 bases). The germline CDR1 and CDR2 sequences are LNHDA and SQIVND (reference sequence). Trimming removed 3 bases at V and 7 bases at J, with 25 bases between. This CDR3 region has 18 residues. CDR3 sequence reads: CASSIEGTAGWWVNEQFF. The CDR3 nucleotides read TGTGCCAGTAGTATTGAGGGCACAGCGGGTTGGTGGGTGAATGAGCAGTTCTTC.

V is TRBV6-1 and J is TRBJ1-2; tentative D call: TRBD1 (6 bases). The germline V and J ends were trimmed by 8 bases and 4 bases, with 20 bases remaining between them. Germline CDR1 is MNHNS and CDR2 is SASEGT. The CDR3 has 15 amino acids. For the CDR3, the DNA is TGTGCCAGCTCCCCTTCCCTGGACAGCCCCTATGGCTACACCTTC. This codes for CASSPSLDSPYGYTF.

The V gene is TRBV28, the J gene TRBJ1-1; 9 bases fit TRBD1. The V segment lost 4 bases and the J segment 5 bases; nucleotides outside the gene matches: 8. This CDR3 is 15 amino acids long. Germline-derived CDR1 and CDR2 are MDHEN and SYDVKM. CDR3 residues: CASSSPGTGRTEAFF. CDR3 DNA: TGTGCCAGCAGTTCCCCCGGGACAGGGAGAACTGAAGCTTTCTTT.

The V gene is TRBV6-5, the J gene TRBJ1-1; D is unclear. CDR1 and CDR2 (germline): MNHEY, SVGAGI. CDR3 size: 15 residues. Between the trimmed V and J ends, which lost 5 bases and 1 base, there was a span of 14 bases. CDR3 nucleotides: TGTGCCAGCAGTGTCCGTGGACTCTCGAACACTGAAGCTTTCTTT. Encoded protein: CASSVRGLSNTEAFF.

DNA of the CDR3: TGTGCCAGCAGTTCCGGACAGGGCCACTATCAGCCCCAGCATTTT. Translating gives CASSSGQGHYQPQHF. The chain carries TRBV6-5 and TRBJ1-5; 8 nucleotides line up with TRBD1. The V and J ends lost 4 bases and 5 bases, in that order; junction bases with no gene match: 7. The CDR3 length is 15 residues. Germline V lookup: CDR1 MNHEY, CDR2 SVGAGI.